The next 31 T cell receptor beta chains were all read from a single sample in a study of cytomegalovirus exposure and HLA in healthy donors. The study ran its PCR with 60 Vbeta and 13 Jbeta primers. Produced via immunoSEQ multiplex PCR; TCRdb's table is partial and in-frame only. With 55,000 to 80,000 clones in the sample, the ten largest clones hold 2.5% to 3%. Sample: PBMCs. The receptors were gathered from a man in his forties or fifties in good health and CMV-seronegative.

J is TRBJ1-4 and V is TRBV5-6, with 12 positions matching TRBD1. Germline loops: CDR1 SGHDT, CDR2 YYEEEE. V lost 0 bases, J lost 7 bases, and 4 bases stayed unmatched. The CDR3 totals 16 residues. The CDR3 DNA is TGTGCCAGCAGCTTGGTGGGACAGGGGGCGGTTGAAAAACTGTTTTTT. As protein: CASSLVGQGAVEKLFF.

The V and J genes are TRBV4-1 and TRBJ1-4; D is ambiguous. V was pared by 2 bases and J by 7 bases, with 14 bases between. This CDR3 region has 15 residues. Germline V gene data show CDR1 as MGHRA and CDR2 as YSYEKL. As DNA, the CDR3 is TGCGCCAGCAGCCAACTCACAAGAGGGTTTGAAAAACTGTTTTTT. It specifies CASSQLTRGFEKLFF.

V is TRBV18 and J is TRBJ2-2; 8 bases align to TRBD2. CDR3 length: 14 residues. With 3 bases clipped from V and 6 bases from J, the junction kept 3 bases outside the gene matches. Germline V gene sequence: CDR1 KGHSH, CDR2 LQKENI. The CDR3 sequence is CASSPAGGSGELFF. The CDR3 nucleotides read TGTGCCAGCTCACCGGCGGGGGGCTCCGGGGAGCTGTTTTTT.

Concerning this clone itself: Lacking the conserved final phenylalanine or tryptophan, this CDR3 likely reflects a read error. The DNA is left out, because the CDR3 cannot be placed on it with certainty; the CDR3 is given as TCRdb lists it. The chain links TRBV2 to TRBJ2-7; the table's D call TRBD1 went unverified against the DNA. Germline CDR1 and CDR2: SNHLY and FYNNEI. The CDR3 numbers 11 amino acids, ends counted. The CDR3 protein is CATINRDRISC.

The chain combines TRBV5-1 with TRBJ2-2; maybe TRBD2 (7 bases). Germline CDR1 and CDR2: SGHRS and YFSETQ. This CDR3 has 14 amino acids. Trimming took 4 bases from V and 7 from J, leaving 14 bases between them. The CDR3 reads CASSRGGAIGELFF. CDR3 DNA: TGCGCCAGCAGCCGAGGGGGGGCAATCGGGGAGCTGTTTTTT. The variable domain in full, with the rest retrieved from reference TRBV5-1 and TRBJ2-2, is KAGVTQTPRYLIKTRGQQVTLSCSPISGHRSVSWYQQTPGQGLQFLFEYFSETQRNKGNFPGRFSGRQFSNSRSEMNVSTLELGDSALYLCASSRGGAIGELFFGEGSRLTVL.

The chain couples TRBV5-1 to TRBJ2-7; TRBD1 aligns across 7 bases. V dropped 3 bases and J dropped 5; count of bases not matched to a gene: 5. Per the germline V gene, CDR1 is SGHRS and CDR2 is YFSETQ. The CDR3 totals 13 residues. The CDR3, as DNA: TGCGCCAGCAGCTGGGGGACAGTCAACGAGCAGTACTTC. It yields the protein CASSWGTVNEQYF.

The chain combines TRBV6-1 with TRBJ2-1; 7 bases line up with TRBD1. Unmatched junction bases numbered 5, after V lost 6 bases and J lost 6 bases. CDR3 length: 13 residues. Germline lookup yields CDR1 MNHNS and CDR2 SASEGT. DNA of the CDR3: TGTGCCAGCAGCCATGACAGGGCCAATGAGCAGTTCTTC. Encoded protein: CASSHDRANEQFF.

The chain recombines TRBV9 with TRBJ1-2; D remains unclear. The V end lost 5 bases, the J end lost 2 bases, and 13 bases lay between the germline ends. The germline gives CDR1 SGDLS, CDR2 YYNGEE. CDR3 length equals 14 residues. CDR3 DNA: TGTGCCAGCAGTCCACCCGGGGTGAACTATGGCTACACCTTC. Protein: CASSPPGVNYGYTF.

The gene calls are TRBV6-4 and TRBJ2-1, with 9 bases aligning to TRBD2. Looked up from germline, CDR1 is MRHNA and CDR2 is SNTAGT. Losses at the gene ends were 2 bases for V and 7 bases for J; bases not matched to a gene: 18. The CDR3 has 19 amino acids. In DNA form, the CDR3 reads TGTGCCAGCAGTGACCGGGCCGCTGGGGCGGGGGGGTCACGTAATGAGCAGTTCTTC. It specifies CASSDRAAGAGGSRNEQFF.

The V call is TRBV19, the J call TRBJ1-2, with 8 bases matching TRBD1. J was trimmed by 9 bases and V by 3 bases; bases with no gene match: 15. This CDR3 region has 16 residues. CDR1 is LNHDA and CDR2 is SQIVND in the germline V gene (reference sequence). In DNA form, the CDR3 reads TGTGCCAGTAGTATTCTCCAGGGGGCAGCAACTCTTCGCTACACCTTC. Its protein is CASSILQGAATLRYTF.

With respect to this clone: The same CDR3 also results from other DNA sequences found in this sample. The chain uses TRBV30 and TRBJ1-2, with D unclear. The V and J ends lost 4 bases and 2 bases respectively, with 5 bases between them. The germline gives CDR1 GTSNPN, CDR2 SVGIG (reference sequence). CDR3 size: 11 residues. The CDR3 reads CAWNTNYGYTF. CDR3 in DNA: TGTGCCTGGAACACGAACTATGGCTACACCTTC.

The gene calls are TRBV7-2 and TRBJ2-1; 9 bases agree with TRBD2. The junction had 9 bases not matched to a gene; V was cut back by 1 base and J by 8 bases. The length of the CDR3 is 16 residues. Per the germline V gene, CDR1 is SGHTA and CDR2 is FQGNSA. In nucleotides, the CDR3 is TGTGCCAGCAGCTTAGAGGGGGCTAGCGGGACCTATGAGCAGTTCTTC. Protein product: CASSLEGASGTYEQFF.

The genes are TRBV7-8 and TRBJ2-1; 10 nucleotides line up with TRBD2. The CDR3 extends over 18 amino acids. The V gene end was trimmed by 1 base and the J gene end by 0 bases; junction bases not matched to a gene: 6. Looked up from germline, CDR1 is SGHVS and CDR2 is FQNEAQ. CDR3 nucleotides: TGTGCCAGCAGCTTAGACTACAGCGGGGGGGACTCCTACAATGAGCAGTTCTTC. This gives the protein CASSLDYSGGDSYNEQFF.

The chain uses TRBV19 and TRBJ1-1; unclear D gene. This CDR3 comprises 16 residues. Per the germline V gene, CDR1 is LNHDA and CDR2 is SQIVND (reference sequence). Trimming stripped 0 bases from V and 6 bases from J, with 17 bases between. The CDR3 DNA is TGTGCCAGTAGTATAGATATGGAGGGCGGGAGAGCTGAAGCTTTCTTT. Its translation is CASSIDMEGGRAEAFF.

The CDR3, as DNA: TGTGCCAGCAGCGTCGCTAGGAAGGGTGGGAGCTACGAGCAGTACTTC. As protein: CASSVARKGGSYEQYF. The chain combines TRBV9 with TRBJ2-7; weak D call: TRBD2 (5 bases). V was trimmed by 2 bases and J by 3 bases, leaving 18 bases between them. Germline CDR1 reads SGDLS; CDR2 reads YYNGEE. CDR3 length equals 16 residues.

In regard to this clone: An end of the junction differs from the germline gene, which may be a read error. The V call is TRBV7-7, the J call TRBJ2-5, with 7 bases lining up with TRBD1. Germline CDR1 SSHAT, CDR2 FNYEAQ (reference sequence). There are 14 residues in the CDR3. The CDR3 spells CASSSTGIQETQYF. CDR3 sequence (DNA): TGTGCTAGCAGCTCGACAGGGATCCAAGAGACCCAGTACTTC.

The gene calls are TRBV6-5 and TRBJ2-1, with 9 nucleotides matching TRBD1. CDR3 length: 15 amino acids. V gave up 6 bases and J gave up 5 bases; unmatched junction bases: 8. Germline loops: CDR1 MNHEY, CDR2 SVGAGI. As DNA, the CDR3 is TGTGCCAGCAGACTAACAGGGGGCGCCGACAATGAGCAGTTCTTC. This gives the protein CASRLTGGADNEQFF.

The chain has TRBV7-9 and TRBJ1-1; 7 positions match TRBD1. CDR1 and CDR2 (germline): SEHNR, FQNEAQ (reference sequence). J lost 5 bases, V lost 8 bases, and 5 bases had no gene match. The CDR3 runs 12 residues. CDR3 DNA sequence: TGTGCCAGCCGCCCAGGGGGGACTGAAGCTTTCTTT. Translating it yields CASRPGGTEAFF.

The rearrangement links TRBV5-1 to TRBJ1-2; 8 bases are shared with TRBD1. CDR1 is SGHRS and CDR2 is YFSETQ in the germline V gene. The CDR3 is 15 amino acids. Trimming cost V 5 bases and J 3 bases; bases outside gene matches: 9. The CDR3 sequence is CASRLRTGSDYGYTF. CDR3 coding DNA: TGCGCCAGCAGGCTTAGGACAGGGAGCGACTATGGCTACACCTTC.

The chain uses TRBV7-8 and TRBJ2-7; D possibly corresponds to TRBD1 (7 bases). The CDR3 spans 16 residues. Germline V gene sequence: CDR1 SGHVS, CDR2 FQNEAQ. V was pared by 5 bases and J by 1 base, with 18 bases between. DNA for the CDR3: TGTGCCAGCAGCCTCGCCGAGACAGGGAGGTCCTACGAGCAGTACTTC. Amino acids: CASSLAETGRSYEQYF.

The chain employs TRBV2 and TRBJ1-2; D gene uncertain. The CDR3 totals 13 residues. Germline values: CDR1 SNHLY, CDR2 FYNNEI. V was cut by 1 base and J by 6 bases, with 9 bases left in between. The CDR3 region has the DNA TGTGCCAGCAGTGAAGGGAACAGAAATGGCTACACCTTC. Amino acid sequence: CASSEGNRNGYTF. Filled out from reference TRBV2 and TRBJ1-2, the complete variable domain reads EPEVTQTPSHQVTQMGQEVILRCVPISNHLYFYWYRQILGQKVEFLVSFYNNEISEKSEIFDDQFSVERPDGSNFTLKIRSTKLEDSAMYFCASSEGNRNGYTFGSGTRLTVV.

The chain uses TRBV6-6 and TRBJ2-2, with 11 bases aligning to TRBD1. The CDR3 runs 15 residues. Unmatched junction bases numbered 5, after V lost 7 bases and J lost 4 bases. CDR1 and CDR2 (germline): MNHNY, SVGAGI (reference sequence). CDR3 region: CASTRTGGGTGELFF. CDR3 DNA sequence: TGTGCCAGCACCAGGACAGGGGGCGGCACCGGGGAGCTGTTTTTT.

The genes are TRBV5-1 and TRBJ2-1; unclear D gene. CDR3 length: 14 residues. Trimming left V 4 bases short and J 0 bases short, with 8 bases between. Germline values: CDR1 SGHRS, CDR2 YFSETQ. As DNA, the CDR3 is TGCGCCAGCAGCGTAGAAAGCTCCTACAATGAGCAGTTCTTC. This sequence encodes CASSVESSYNEQFF. Based on the CDR3 plus reference TRBV5-1 and TRBJ2-1, the full variable domain is KAGVTQTPRYLIKTRGQQVTLSCSPISGHRSVSWYQQTPGQGLQFLFEYFSETQRNKGNFPGRFSGRQFSNSRSEMNVSTLELGDSALYLCASSVESSYNEQFFGPGTRLTVL.

The CDR3 reads CASSLTENGYTF. CDR3 coding DNA: TGTGCCAGCAGTTTAACAGAGAATGGCTACACCTTC. The chain uses TRBV28 and TRBJ1-2, with D uncertain. The CDR3 length is 12 residues. The germline V gene has CDR1 MDHEN and CDR2 SYDVKM. V was cut by 2 bases and J by 6 bases, with 7 bases left in between.

The gene calls are TRBV15 and TRBJ2-3; possible D gene TRBD2, 7 bases. V was trimmed by 3 bases and J by 3 bases, leaving 13 bases between them. The germline V gene has CDR1 LNHNV and CDR2 YYDKDF (reference sequence). This CDR3 region has 15 residues. The CDR3 region is CATSSNREGTDTQYF. The CDR3 DNA is TGTGCCACCAGCAGCAACAGGGAGGGGACAGATACGCAGTATTTT.

The rearrangement joins TRBV9 to TRBJ1-5; D is perhaps TRBD1 (5 bases). The CDR3 totals 14 residues. Germline CDR1 is SGDLS and CDR2 is YYNGEE. V was pared by 0 bases and J by 4 bases, with 8 bases between. The CDR3: CASSVEGINQPQHF. For the CDR3, the DNA is TGTGCCAGCAGCGTAGAGGGGATTAATCAGCCCCAGCATTTT.

The rearrangement joins TRBV28 to TRBJ1-2; weak D call: TRBD1 (5 bases). Trimming shortened V by 10 bases and J by 8 bases, and 14 bases separated the two germline ends. Germline V gene lookup returns CDR1 MDHEN and CDR2 SYDVKM. CDR3 size: 11 residues. The CDR3 is CATRDSAGYTF. In nucleotides, the CDR3 is TGTGCCACCCGAGACAGTGCCGGCTACACCTTC.

V and J are TRBV27 and TRBJ1-6; 7 nucleotides agree with TRBD1. In germline, CDR1 is MNHEY, CDR2 SMNVEV (reference sequence). V was pared by 4 bases and J by 6 bases, with 6 bases of the junction left unmatched. CDR3 size: 15 residues. CDR3 nucleotides: TGTGCCAGCAGTTCGCTCGGGACAGTTAATTCACCCCTCCACTTT. This encodes CASSSLGTVNSPLHF.

This chain uses TRBV15 with TRBJ1-2; no reliable D call. Germline CDR1 reads LNHNV; CDR2 reads YYDKDF (reference sequence). The germline V and J ends were trimmed by 6 bases and 8 bases, with 16 bases remaining between them. The CDR3 consists of 13 residues. CDR3 protein: CATRVNLGGGYTF. DNA for the CDR3: TGTGCCACCAGGGTAAATCTGGGAGGGGGCTACACCTTC.

The genes are TRBV30 and TRBJ2-3; D perhaps matches TRBD1 (6 bases). V was shortened by 7 bases and J by 2 bases, with 16 bases between the two germline ends. CDR1 GTSNPN and CDR2 SVGIG come from the germline V gene (reference sequence). The CDR3 totals 14 residues. The CDR3 DNA sequence: TGTGCCTTGAAACCGGGACATCTCACAGATACGCAGTATTTT. Translation gives CALKPGHLTDTQYF.

This chain uses TRBV6-1 with TRBJ2-5; 14 positions agree with TRBD2. With V trimmed by 4 bases and J by 5 bases, 3 bases remained unmatched. This CDR3 has 15 residues. The germline gives CDR1 MNHNS, CDR2 SASEGT. The DNA of the CDR3 is TGTGCCAGCAGTGCTGGGACTAGCGGGGGTGAGACCCAGTACTTC. It specifies CASSAGTSGGETQYF.